This TCR beta chain was obtained from a study of T cells in localized non-small cell lung cancer. With regard to this clone: Its cognate antigen is unknown.

Trimming cost V 4 bases and J 0 bases, with 4 bases left between them. Germline CDR1 reads SQVTM; CDR2 reads ANQGSEA. The CDR3 has 12 residues. General observations from the study: In adjacent lung appeared a median approximately 61 of the top 100 tumor clones. Sequence data derive from only one tumor region, so heterogeneity remains possible.

The assay was immunoSEQ multiplex PCR, and TCRdb's table has in-frame clones only and misses some. The table has roughly 72,000 clones, 70% to 90% seen once. The chain uses TRBV29-1 and TRBJ1-3, with D unresolved. The TCR was taken from a male donor at least 60 years old with stage III squamous cell lung carcinoma. The sequencing here drew on peripheral blood, taken before any cancer treatment. The CDR3 spells CSVALSGNTIYF. CDR3 nucleotide sequence: TGCAGCGTTGCACTCTCTGGAAACACCATATATTTT.